One T cell receptor (beta chain) is described in this entry. The data were taken from a study of T cell changes during pregnancy in multiple sclerosis. The CDR3 contains 15 residues. V was trimmed by 2 bases and J by 8 bases, leaving 15 bases between them. Germline V gene lookup returns CDR1 MDHEN and CDR2 SYDVKM. Assay used: immunoSEQ multiplex PCR; TCRdb lists only in-frame clones, some missing. The data hold about 64,000 clones, with about 92% observed a single time. Sequencing was performed on peripheral blood, taken in the second trimester of pregnancy. The TCR originated in a female donor in good health, enrolled as a control in a pregnancy study. The rearrangement joins TRBV28 to TRBJ1-4; perhaps TRBD1 as D (6 bases). The CDR3 DNA is TGTGCCAGCAGTTTAAACCAGGGGCGAGAGGAAAAACTGTTTTTT. Amino acids: CASSLNQGREEKLFF. Based on the CDR3 plus reference TRBV28 and TRBJ1-4, the full variable domain is DVKVTQSSRYLVKRTGEKVFLECVQDMDHENMFWYRQDPGLGLRLIYFSYDVKMKEKGDIPEGYSVSREKKERFSLILESASTNQTSMYLCASSLNQGREEKLFFGSGTQLSVL.